This T cell receptor beta chain stems from a study of blood T cell repertoires in COVID-19. V gave up 5 bases and J gave up 8 bases; unmatched junction bases: 9. Germline-derived CDR1 and CDR2 are LNHNV and YYDKDF (reference sequence). This CDR3 region has 15 residues. This table comes from immunoSEQ multiplex PCR, and its TCRdb copy is limited to in-frame clones, with some not included. The sample holds approximately 58,000 clones, over 65% seen once. The clonotype was recovered from a man aged 40-55 years with active COVID-19. The sample comprised peripheral blood. This chain joins TRBV15 and TRBJ2-1; TRBD2 agrees at 10 bases. CDR3 sequence reads: CATSPVSGRVHEQFF. For the CDR3, the DNA is TGTGCCACCAGCCCCGTGAGCGGGAGGGTGCATGAGCAGTTCTTC.